This T cell receptor beta chain is from a study of spatial heterogeneity in lung cancer. Study information: Consistent detection of more beta-chain than alpha-chain sequences was observed.

TCRdb redid the calling of the 5' RACE reads with MiXCR, one entry per CDR3 protein. The sample carries 25,000 to 30,000 distinct CDR3 sequences, around 5.8% recorded once. Stated time point: blood at routine non-recurrence follow-up after resection. Unsorted whole RNA of tumor, nontumor lung or frozen PBMC was sequenced. Looked up from germline, CDR1 is SGHRS and CDR2 is YFSETQ. The CDR3 totals 14 residues. Trimming left V 0 bases short and J 2 bases short, with 6 bases between. Sequences were derived from PBMCs, sampled at follow-up. The V and J genes are TRBV5-1 and TRBJ1-3; D not resolved. This sequence originates from a male donor with early-stage non-small cell lung cancer. The CDR3 protein is CASSLGVPGNTIYF. CDR3 sequence (DNA): TGCGCCAGCAGCTTGGGAGTACCTGGAAACACCATATATTTT. Drawing the rest from reference TRBV5-1 and TRBJ1-3, the complete variable domain is KAGVTQTPRYLIKTRGQQVTLSCSPISGHRSVSWYQQTPGQGLQFLFEYFSETQRNKGNFPGRFSGRQFSNSRSEMNVSTLELGDSALYLCASSLGVPGNTIYFGEGSWLTVV.